This T cell receptor (beta chain) stems from a study of blood T cell repertoires in COVID-19 (dated by TCRdb to about 2020). Broadly, across the study: Collaborator samples came from the United States, Italy and Spain and covered acute and convalescent phases of COVID-19. The prospective study material was composed of cDNA or gDNA derived from T cells, B-cell-depleted T cells, or PBMCs. Subjects who had been exposed to COVID-19, were actively infected with it, or had recovered from it provided the deeply sampled blood TCRbeta repertoires that made up the dataset. The repertoires were released in a freely available public database intended as a resource for research on the immune response to SARS-CoV-2. Samples came from the ongoing ImmuneRACE study (first 160 participants) plus 1,254 subjects from 6 global collaborators. A de-identified subject ID, COVID-19 status, age in years and sex were almost always included in the sample metadata. Where HLA class I and class II types were available, the types were taken from metadata supplied by the sample provider, not from assay-based typing. On the study overall, not on this receptor specifically: The amount of clinical and demographic metadata varied by source and participant and was provided uncurated.

From the cysteine up to the phenylalanine, the CDR3 has a length of 15 residues. Of all the DNA, just the CDR3 is kept, 45 bases in frame from base 1. V loses 3 bases of germline sequence and J loses 2 bases, and the interval between the two ends is 12 bases. The germline V gene (reference sequence) supplies CDR1 SGHNT and CDR2 YYREEE. Of note for this clone: What antigen it recognizes has not been identified. No much larger clone exists at a distance of one base, and base qualities are not known.

TCRbeta CDR3 regions were amplified from genomic DNA by means of the immunoSEQ Assay, a bias-controlled multiplex PCR. For the original study's pipeline: The number of nucleated cells in each sample was estimated by amplification of reference gene primers within the assay. To quantify the absolute abundance of each unique TCRbeta CDR3 rearrangement, sequence reads were collapsed and filtered. For each sample, productive Simpson clonality was calculated as the square root of Simpson's diversity index across productive rearrangements. Held by TCRdb, this immuneACCESS table contains in-frame sequences only and omits some clones. Under half of the omission traces to an unresolved V gene where checked; the cause of the rest is unknown. D and trimming come from the DNA, and the V and J calls and clone size come from that table. This sample comprises 300,000 to 400,000 clones, approximately 88% of them detected only once. The ten largest make up 2.5% to 3.5% of the sample.

In Seattle, one collaborating source enrolled patients while the infection was active and tracked those patients longitudinally over the course of disease. The collaborating institutions used their own protocols to collect whole blood in K2EDTA tubes. Collaborator samples were shipped for TCRbeta analysis as frozen whole blood, isolated PBMCs, or DNA extracted from either sample type. The chain links TRBV5-4 with TRBJ2-1; TRBD2 might be the D gene, on 6 matching bases. This TCR came from a woman between 25 and 40 years old with COVID-19, enrolled during active disease. The sample taken for sequencing was peripheral blood. The CDR3 region has the sequence CASSYGTPTYNEQFF. The nucleotide sequence is TGTGCCAGCAGCTACGGGACTCCTACCTACAATGAGCAGTTCTTC.